The T cell receptor (beta chain) described here comes from a study of T cells after posttransplantation cyclophosphamide. General study findings and limits: Later blood repertoires were often dominated by clones from the donor CD8+ memory compartment.

CDR3 size: 20 residues. A marrow graft followed busulfan-fludarabine conditioning, with cyclophosphamide on days +3 and +4. The data were produced by immunoSEQ multiplex PCR, yet TCRdb's version contains in-frame clones alone and is incomplete. Among approximately 12,000 clones, about 1.9% were seen once, and the ten largest hold 15%. With respect to this clone: The antigen is unknown.

The sequences come from PBMCs, collected after allogeneic stem cell transplant with posttransplant cyclophosphamide. This clonotype was obtained from a male patient between 25 and 39 years old who received an allogeneic stem cell transplant from a related donor, was CMV-positive, and had no GVHD. Some T cells may be provided by the graft donor. The chain uses TRBV21-1 and TRBJ2-6; the listed D gene, TRBD1, was not tested against the DNA. TRBV21-1 is a recognized pseudogene. The CDR3 protein is CASSKARTGGLDSGANVLNF. The CDR3 region has the DNA TGTGCCAGCAGCAAAGCCCGGACAGGGGGCTTAGACTCTGGGGCCAACGTCCTGAATTTC.